The clone carrying this T cell receptor beta chain has just a few counts. Its antigen remains unidentified. One entry per CDR3 protein, called by TCRdb with MiXCR from the RT-PCR reads. The sample carries approximately 310,000 distinct CDR3 sequences, about a fifth recorded once. The data were taken from a study of response to subunit inactivated influenza vaccine. Regarding the study as a whole: A suggestion made by the authors is that each seasonal influenza vaccination recruits few new T cells.

Source: PBMCs from blood, taken approximately 20 months after vaccination. This TCR came from a man aged 50-75 years who received an inactivated influenza vaccine.

The CDR3 DNA reads TGTGCCAGCAGCTCCGAGGGGGGCGGCTACACCTTC. Encoded protein: CASSSEGGGYTF. The chain recombines TRBV9 with TRBJ1-2; D is possibly TRBD1 (6 bases). The germline V and J ends were trimmed by 4 bases and 8 bases, with 12 bases remaining between them. The CDR3 length is 12 residues. From germline, CDR1 is SGDLS and CDR2 YYNGEE.